The T cell receptor beta chain under discussion was sequenced for a study of blood T cells in healthy people across ages. Trimming removed 8 bases from V and 4 bases from J, with 16 bases in between. This CDR3 has 14 amino acids. Germline V gene sequence: CDR1 KGHDR, CDR2 SFDVKD. Samples each had at least 5 micrograms of total RNA extracted. Primed by a sample-barcoded 5' primer and a J-beta primer mix, a second PCR proceeded for about 6 to 12 cycles. TCRdb itself ran the 5' RACE reads through MiXCR, one entry per CDR3 protein. Of approximately 800,000 distinct CDR3 sequences in the sample, less than 70% were seen once.

Sequencing was carried out using blood. This clonotype was sampled from an older man in good health. The chain joins TRBV24-1 to TRBJ2-5; maybe TRBD2 (5 bases). The CDR3 DNA sequence: TGTGCCACCAAGGACTCACCCCCGGGAGAGACCCAGTACTTC. It specifies CATKDSPPGETQYF.